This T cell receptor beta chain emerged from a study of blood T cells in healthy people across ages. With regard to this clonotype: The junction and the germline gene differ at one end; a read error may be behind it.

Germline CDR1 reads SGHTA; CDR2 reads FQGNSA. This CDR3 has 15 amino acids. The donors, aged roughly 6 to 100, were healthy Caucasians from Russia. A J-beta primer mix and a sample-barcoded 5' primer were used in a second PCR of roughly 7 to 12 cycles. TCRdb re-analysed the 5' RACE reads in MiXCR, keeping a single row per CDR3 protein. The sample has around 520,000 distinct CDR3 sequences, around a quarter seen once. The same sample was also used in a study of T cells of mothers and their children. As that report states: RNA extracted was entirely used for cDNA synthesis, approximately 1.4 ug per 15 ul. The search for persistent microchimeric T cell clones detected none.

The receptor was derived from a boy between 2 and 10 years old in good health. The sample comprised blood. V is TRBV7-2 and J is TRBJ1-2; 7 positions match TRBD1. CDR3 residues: CASGLPLGTAYGYTF. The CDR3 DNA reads TGTGCCAGCGGCTTGCCCTTAGGGACAGCTTATGGCTACACCTTC.